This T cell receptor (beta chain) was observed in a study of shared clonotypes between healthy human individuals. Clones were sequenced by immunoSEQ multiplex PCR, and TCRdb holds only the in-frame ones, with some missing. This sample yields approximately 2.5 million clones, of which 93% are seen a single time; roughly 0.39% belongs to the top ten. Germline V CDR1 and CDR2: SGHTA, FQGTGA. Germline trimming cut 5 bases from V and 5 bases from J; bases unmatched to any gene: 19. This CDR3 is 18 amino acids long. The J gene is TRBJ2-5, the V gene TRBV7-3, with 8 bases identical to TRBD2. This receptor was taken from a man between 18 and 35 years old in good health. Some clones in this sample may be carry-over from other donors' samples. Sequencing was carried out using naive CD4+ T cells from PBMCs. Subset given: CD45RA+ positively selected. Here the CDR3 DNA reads TGTGCCAGCAGCCACCGGTACGGGGGAGCGGGAGTATGTGAGACCCAGTACTTC. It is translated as CASSHRYGGAGVCETQYF.